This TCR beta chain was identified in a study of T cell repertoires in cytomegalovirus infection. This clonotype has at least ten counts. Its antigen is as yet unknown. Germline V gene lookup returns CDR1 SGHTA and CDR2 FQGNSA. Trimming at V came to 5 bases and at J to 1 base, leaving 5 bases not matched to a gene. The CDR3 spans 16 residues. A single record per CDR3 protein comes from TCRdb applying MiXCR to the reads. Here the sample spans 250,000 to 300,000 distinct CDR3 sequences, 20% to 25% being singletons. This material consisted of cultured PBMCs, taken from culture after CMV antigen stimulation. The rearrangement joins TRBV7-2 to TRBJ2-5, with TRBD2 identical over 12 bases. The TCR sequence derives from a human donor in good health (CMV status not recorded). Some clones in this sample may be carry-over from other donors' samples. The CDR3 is CASSVSSGRAQETQYF. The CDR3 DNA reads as TGTGCCAGCAGCGTCTCTAGCGGGAGGGCCCAAGAGACCCAGTACTTC. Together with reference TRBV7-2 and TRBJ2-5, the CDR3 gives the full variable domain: GAGVSQSPSNKVTEKGKDVELRCDPISGHTALYWYRQSLGQGLEFLIYFQGNSAPDKSGLPSDRFSAERTGGSVSTLTIQRTQQEDSAVYLCASSVSSGRAQETQYFGPGTRLLVL.